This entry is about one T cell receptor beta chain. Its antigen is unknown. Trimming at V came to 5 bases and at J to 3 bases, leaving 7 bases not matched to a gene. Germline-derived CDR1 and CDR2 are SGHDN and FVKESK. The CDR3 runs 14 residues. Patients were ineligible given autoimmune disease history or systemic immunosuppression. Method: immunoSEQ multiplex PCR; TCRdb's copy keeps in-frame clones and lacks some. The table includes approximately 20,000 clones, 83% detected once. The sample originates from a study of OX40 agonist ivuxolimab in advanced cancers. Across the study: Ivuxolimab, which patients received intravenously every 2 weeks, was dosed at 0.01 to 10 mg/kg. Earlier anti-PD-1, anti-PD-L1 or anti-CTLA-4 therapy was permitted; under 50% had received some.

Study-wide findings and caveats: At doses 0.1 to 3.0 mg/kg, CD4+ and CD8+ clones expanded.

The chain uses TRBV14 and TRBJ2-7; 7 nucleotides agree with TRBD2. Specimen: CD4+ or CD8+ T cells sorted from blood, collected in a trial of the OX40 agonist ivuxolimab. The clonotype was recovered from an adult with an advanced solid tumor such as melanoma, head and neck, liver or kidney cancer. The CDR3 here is CASSYGRGDYEQYF. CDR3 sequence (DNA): TGTGCCAGCAGCTACGGTCGGGGGGACTACGAGCAGTACTTC. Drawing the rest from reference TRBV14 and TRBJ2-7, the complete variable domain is EAGVTQFPSHSVIEKGQTVTLRCDPISGHDNLYWYRRVMGKEIKFLLHFVKESKQDESGMPNNRFLAERTGGTYSTLKVQPAELEDSGVYFCASSYGRGDYEQYFGPGTRLTVT.